This passage covers 3 T cell receptor beta chains from one sample sequenced in a study of T cells in Graves' hyperthyroidism and ophthalmopathy (dated by TCRdb to the late 2010s). Library creation used multiplex PCR. TCRdb lists the instrument as Illumina HiSeq 2000. Amplification of TCR beta CDR3 regions was carried out from RNA transcripts. The first round of RT-PCR for the TCR CDR3 was performed with the HTBI primer set and the Qiagen OneStep RT-PCR kit. TCRdb applied fastp at Q25 and MiXCR to the public reads, then kept only in-frame beta chains. Each CDR3 protein appears once, grouped with its most common genes and DNA. The sample includes 250,000 to 350,000 distinct CDR3 sequences, with about a sixth observed a single time. In total, the top ten clones hold roughly 53% of the sample. The sequenced sample consisted of blood. The receptors originated from a woman aged 60-75 years with Graves' ophthalmopathy.

This clonotype was seen many times. The CDR3 reads CSARSGTDTQYF. In DNA form, the CDR3 reads TGCAGTGCTAGGTCAGGCACAGATACGCAGTATTTT. The V call is TRBV20-1, the J call TRBJ2-3; unclear D gene. CDR1 and CDR2 (germline): DFQATT, SNEGSKA (reference sequence). The CDR3 contains 12 residues. The V end was cut by 3 bases, the J end by 1 base, with 5 bases between.

This clonotype was recorded at least ten times. This rearrangement joins TRBV7-9 to TRBJ1-4; 8 bases fit TRBD1. J lost 8 bases, V lost 4 bases, and 6 bases had no gene match. The CDR3 consists of 14 residues. CDR1 and CDR2 (germline): SEHNR, FQNEAQ (reference sequence). The CDR3, as DNA: TGTGCCAGCAGCTCGGACAGGGTGAGCGAAAAACTGTTTTTT. This sequence encodes CASSSDRVSEKLFF.

This clonotype has at least ten counts. This chain connects TRBV7-2 to TRBJ1-5, with TRBD1 matching 7 bases. CDR3 size: 17 residues. The germline V gene encodes CDR1 SGHTA and CDR2 FQGNSA. V lost 4 bases to trimming and J lost 4 bases; unmatched junction nucleotides: 13. CDR3 sequence (DNA): TGTGCCAGCAGCTCAACAGGGGCGGTTAGATTAAATCAGCCCCAGCATTTT. Amino acid sequence: CASSSTGAVRLNQPQHF.